The 28 T cell receptor beta chains given below trace back to one sample, sequenced in a study of cytomegalovirus exposure and HLA in healthy donors. The PCR was carried out with 60 Vbeta primers and 13 Jbeta primers. TCRdb's table, derived via immunoSEQ multiplex PCR, lists solely in-frame clones and lacks some. This listing includes about 160,000 clones. The sample taken for sequencing was PBMCs. The origin of the receptors is a man under 40 in good health and CMV-seronegative.

The V call is TRBV2, the J call TRBJ1-6; D may be TRBD1 (5 bases). Trimming left V 2 bases short and J 7 bases short, with 15 bases between. This CDR3 contains 16 residues. CDR1 is SNHLY and CDR2 is FYNNEI in the germline V gene. Here the CDR3 DNA reads TGTGCCAGCAGTGAACAGGGTCCCTCGTCGAATTCACCCCTCCACTTT. The encoded protein is CASSEQGPSSNSPLHF.

The CDR3 DNA sequence: TGTGCCAGCTCACCCGCTAGCGGGAGGCCAGATACGCAGTATTTT. It specifies CASSPASGRPDTQYF. J is TRBJ2-3 and V is TRBV18, with 11 bases that match TRBD2. This CDR3 comprises 15 residues. CDR1 and CDR2 (germline): KGHSH, LQKENI. V was pared by 3 bases and J by 4 bases, with 3 bases of the junction left unmatched.

This chain connects TRBV5-6 to TRBJ1-1, with D possibly TRBD1 on 6 matching bases. Deletions cut 4 bases from V and 5 bases from J, with 24 bases between. Looked up from germline, CDR1 is SGHDT and CDR2 is YYEEEE. The length of the CDR3 is 17 residues. CDR3 in DNA: TGTGCCAGCAGCCTTGTCCCGAGGGGGATTCGTTCTACTGAAGCTTTCTTT. Amino acids: CASSLVPRGIRSTEAFF.

The chain links TRBV7-8 to TRBJ2-7; 11 bases fit TRBD2. Germline CDR1 and CDR2: SGHVS and FQNEAQ. With V trimmed by 5 bases and J by 3 bases, 6 bases remained unmatched. The CDR3 extends over 15 amino acids. The DNA of the CDR3 is TGTGCCAGCAGCGGCCAACTAGCGGGAGTCTACGAGCAGTACTTC. Protein sequence: CASSGQLAGVYEQYF.

The rearrangement links TRBV15 to TRBJ1-1, with D possibly matching TRBD1 (5 bases). Germline-derived CDR1 and CDR2 are LNHNV and YYDKDF (reference sequence). The V end lost 5 bases, the J end lost 3 bases, and 13 bases lay between the germline ends. The CDR3 has 14 residues. The CDR3 sequence: CATSPTADHTEAFF. DNA of the CDR3: TGTGCCACCAGCCCGACAGCAGATCACACTGAAGCTTTCTTT.

This chain uses TRBV25-1 with TRBJ2-3; D might be TRBD1 (5 bases). Germline V gives CDR1 MGHDK, CDR2 SYGVNS. The V gene lost 5 bases and the J gene lost 4 bases, with 19 bases spanning the gap. This CDR3 comprises 16 residues. The CDR3 DNA sequence: TGTGCCAGCAGTTCCCGGATAGGGGTACGTGCAGATACGCAGTATTTT. Encoded protein: CASSSRIGVRADTQYF.

The chain carries TRBV19 and TRBJ1-1; D unresolved. This CDR3 comprises 15 residues. Trimming took 1 base from V and 2 from J, leaving 11 bases between them. Germline values: CDR1 LNHDA, CDR2 SQIVND (reference sequence). The CDR3 is CASSIGQYGNTEAFF. In DNA form, the CDR3 reads TGTGCCAGTAGTATAGGACAATATGGAAACACTGAAGCTTTCTTT.

In DNA, the CDR3 is TGTGCCACCAGAAAATTCCAGGGGAAATTCTATGGCTACACCTTC. Translated: CATRKFQGKFYGYTF. The chain has TRBV6-5 and TRBJ1-2; tentative D call: TRBD1 (6 bases). The germline gives CDR1 MNHEY, CDR2 SVGAGI. The V end lost 10 bases, the J end lost 4 bases, and 22 bases lay between the germline ends. The CDR3 is 15 residues long.

The chain carries TRBV13 and TRBJ2-7, with D possibly matching TRBD2 (6 bases). V was clipped by 3 bases and J by 3 bases, with 15 bases between them. This CDR3 has 15 residues. The germline gives CDR1 PRHDT, CDR2 FYEKMQ (reference sequence). For the CDR3, the DNA is TGTGCCAGCAGCTTTGGTGCGGGGCATTTCTACGAGCAGTACTTC. Its protein is CASSFGAGHFYEQYF.

This rearrangement joins TRBV19 to TRBJ2-1; 14 nucleotides align to TRBD2. The CDR3 totals 15 residues. V trimming: 7 bases; J trimming: 9 bases; junction bases outside the gene matches: 8. The germline V gene has CDR1 LNHDA and CDR2 SQIVND (reference sequence). CDR3 nucleotide sequence: TGTGCCAGTACCAAGGGACTAGCGGGAGTTAGTGAGCAGTTCTTC. Translating it yields CASTKGLAGVSEQFF.

The chain is built from TRBV29-1 and TRBJ2-5, with 9 bases aligning to TRBD2. The germline V gene has CDR1 SQVTM and CDR2 ANQGSEA. The CDR3 extends over 14 amino acids. The chain's CDR3 is CSTFNSGGQETQYF. CDR3 nucleotide sequence: TGCAGTACCTTCAATAGCGGGGGCCAAGAGACCCAGTACTTC.

The rearrangement links TRBV10-3 to TRBJ2-3; TRBD2 matches at 10 bases. V dropped 0 bases and J dropped 8; count of bases not matched to a gene: 14. The germline V gene has CDR1 ENHRY and CDR2 SYGVKD. The CDR3 sequence is 18 residues long. Written as DNA, the CDR3 is TGTGCCATCAGTGAGTCGAGCGGGAGGGTCTCCGTCTCCGGTACGCAGTATTTT. Translation: CAISESSGRVSVSGTQYF.

The rearrangement joins TRBV29-1 to TRBJ2-5; weak D call: TRBD2 (5 bases). Trimming took 5 bases from V and 5 from J, leaving 15 bases between them. CDR1 is SQVTM and CDR2 is ANQGSEA in the germline V gene. This CDR3 has 13 residues. This CDR3 reads CSVSPDFAETQYF. CDR3 bases: TGCAGCGTTTCTCCGGACTTCGCCGAGACCCAGTACTTC. The full variable domain, in which reference TRBV29-1 and TRBJ2-5 provide the parts outside the CDR3, is SAVISQKPSRDICQRGTSLTIQCQVDSQVTMMFWYRQQPGQSLTLIATANQGSEATYESGFVIDKFPISRPNLTFSTLTVSNMSPEDSSIYLCSVSPDFAETQYFGPGTRLLVL.

This chain uses TRBV11-1 with TRBJ2-1; maybe TRBD1 (6 bases). The CDR3 contains 15 residues. V dropped 3 bases and J dropped 3 bases, with 12 bases sitting between them. Germline assignment: CDR1 SGHAT and CDR2 FQDESV (reference sequence). The CDR3 protein is CASSFFRDNYNEQFF. CDR3 nucleotides: TGTGCCAGCAGCTTCTTCCGGGACAACTACAATGAGCAGTTCTTC.

CDR3 protein: CASSFGRGISYEQYF. DNA for the CDR3: TGCGCCAGCAGCTTTGGTAGAGGAATCTCCTACGAGCAGTACTTC. V and J are TRBV5-1 and TRBJ2-7; D is uncertain. The CDR3 contains 15 residues. Trimming stripped 2 bases from V and 0 bases from J, with 12 bases between. Germline assignment: CDR1 SGHRS and CDR2 YFSETQ. Filled out from reference TRBV5-1 and TRBJ2-7, the complete variable domain reads KAGVTQTPRYLIKTRGQQVTLSCSPISGHRSVSWYQQTPGQGLQFLFEYFSETQRNKGNFPGRFSGRQFSNSRSEMNVSTLELGDSALYLCASSFGRGISYEQYFGPGTRLTVT.

J is TRBJ2-7 and V is TRBV28; 10 positions agree with TRBD2. V trimming: 8 bases; J trimming: 2 bases; junction bases outside the gene matches: 6. The length of the CDR3 is 14 residues. Per germline, CDR1 MDHEN and CDR2 SYDVKM. This CDR3 is CASCWTSGPYEQYF. Here the CDR3 DNA reads TGTGCCAGCTGTTGGACTAGCGGTCCCTACGAGCAGTACTTC.

The chain couples TRBV6-1 to TRBJ2-7; 9 bases fit TRBD1. Germline trimming cut 9 bases from V and 3 bases from J; bases unmatched to any gene: 9. Looked up from germline, CDR1 is MNHNS and CDR2 is SASEGT. CDR3 size: 14 residues. The CDR3: CASSLRDRDYEQYF. DNA of the CDR3: TGTGCCAGTAGTCTCCGGGACAGGGACTACGAGCAGTACTTC.

Note on this clone: In the same sample, other DNA sequences code for this CDR3. The V call is TRBV6-5, the J call TRBJ2-1; the D gene is possibly TRBD2 (5 bases). Germline assignment: CDR1 MNHEY and CDR2 SVGAGI. V was pared by 0 bases and J by 0 bases, with 6 bases between. This CDR3 has 15 amino acids. The CDR3 DNA reads TGTGCCAGCAGTTACTCGGGGAGCTCCTACAATGAGCAGTTCTTC. As protein: CASSYSGSSYNEQFF.

J is TRBJ2-7 and V is TRBV11-2, with D perhaps TRBD1 (5 bases). The CDR3 is made up of 14 amino acids. Trimming took off 6 bases at V and 0 bases at J, with 12 bases between the two ends. Germline V gene sequence: CDR1 SGHAT, CDR2 FQNNGV. CDR3: CASSPRVFSYEQYF. The CDR3 nucleotides read TGTGCCAGCAGTCCCAGGGTGTTCTCCTACGAGCAGTACTTC.

This chain connects TRBV28 to TRBJ2-7; D unclear. Germline values: CDR1 MDHEN, CDR2 SYDVKM. Trimming removed 4 bases at V and 6 bases at J, with 7 bases between. CDR3 length equals 11 residues. Here the CDR3 reads CASSSPREQYF. Written as DNA, the CDR3 is TGTGCCAGCAGTTCCCCCCGCGAGCAGTACTTC.

This chain connects TRBV2 to TRBJ2-5, with TRBD1 identical over 8 bases. Trimming removed 7 bases from V and 3 bases from J; junction bases left unmatched: 4. Germline V gene lookup returns CDR1 SNHLY and CDR2 FYNNEI. The length of the CDR3 is 13 residues. CDR3 coding DNA: TGTGCCAGCACCGGGGGACAGGAAGAGACCCAGTACTTC. This codes for CASTGGQEETQYF.

The V gene is TRBV27, the J gene TRBJ2-5; possible D gene TRBD1, 6 bases. V was shortened by 0 bases and J by 1 base, with 12 bases between the two germline ends. The CDR3 runs to 16 residues. CDR1 and CDR2 from the germline V gene are MNHEY and SMNVEV (reference sequence). The CDR3 region is CASSLSGRGPQETQYF. In DNA form, the CDR3 reads TGTGCCAGCAGTTTATCGGGCAGGGGACCCCAAGAGACCCAGTACTTC.

This rearrangement joins TRBV15 to TRBJ1-1; 8 bases match TRBD1. The length of the CDR3 is 16 residues. Germline V CDR1 and CDR2: LNHNV, YYDKDF (reference sequence). With 4 bases clipped from V and 1 base from J, the junction kept 8 bases outside the gene matches. In DNA, the CDR3 is TGTGCCACCAGCACCAGACGGACAGGGCCGAACACTGAAGCTTTCTTT. Amino acid sequence: CATSTRRTGPNTEAFF.

The rearrangement uses TRBV5-1 and TRBJ1-3; D is ambiguous. The CDR3 runs 13 residues. Between the trimmed V and J ends, which lost 5 bases and 0 bases, there was a span of 6 bases. Germline-derived CDR1 and CDR2 are SGHRS and YFSETQ. The CDR3 here is CASRASSGNTIYF. CDR3 DNA sequence: TGCGCCAGCAGGGCCAGCTCTGGAAACACCATATATTTT.

The chain employs TRBV5-4 and TRBJ1-2; maybe TRBD1 (5 bases). This CDR3 is built from 14 residues. V lost 3 bases, J lost 4 bases, and 13 bases lay in between. CDR1 and CDR2 (germline): SGHNT, YYREEE (reference sequence). The CDR3 DNA follows: TGTGCCAGCAGCTCCGGGACTCTCTCCTATGGCTACACCTTC. Amino acids: CASSSGTLSYGYTF.

V and J are TRBV7-9 and TRBJ1-1; the D gene is possibly TRBD1 (5 bases). CDR1 SEHNR and CDR2 FQNEAQ come from the germline V gene (reference sequence). This CDR3 region has 16 residues. Trimming left V 3 bases short and J 1 base short, with 15 bases between. This CDR3 is CASSLSLLGENTEAFF. DNA of the CDR3: TGTGCCAGCAGCTTGTCGCTGTTAGGGGAGAACACTGAAGCTTTCTTT.

This chain joins TRBV25-1 and TRBJ2-5; TRBD2 is a possible D gene (6 bases). Deletions cut 5 bases from V and 0 bases from J, with 13 bases between. Germline CDR1 MGHDK, CDR2 SYGVNS. The CDR3 runs to 15 residues. In DNA, the CDR3 is TGTGCCAGCAGTACAGCTAGCGCGTACCAAGAGACCCAGTACTTC. Translation: CASSTASAYQETQYF.

The gene calls are TRBV7-2 and TRBJ2-2; a weak D match, TRBD1 (5 bases). CDR1 and CDR2 (germline): SGHTA, FQGNSA. The germline V and J ends were trimmed by 4 bases and 5 bases, with 11 bases remaining between them. The CDR3 consists of 14 residues. In DNA form, the CDR3 reads TGTGCCAGCAGCTGGGGCTGGGCAACCGGGGAGCTGTTTTTT. Residues: CASSWGWATGELFF.